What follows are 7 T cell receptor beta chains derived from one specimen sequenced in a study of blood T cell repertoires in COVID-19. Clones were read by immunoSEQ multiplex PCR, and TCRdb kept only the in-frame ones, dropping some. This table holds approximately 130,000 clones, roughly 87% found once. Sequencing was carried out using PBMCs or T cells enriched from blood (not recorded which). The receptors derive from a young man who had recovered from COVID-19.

CDR3 region: CASSLWGGREQYF. The CDR3 bases are TGTGCCAGCAGCTTATGGGGGGGGCGCGAGCAGTACTTC. V is TRBV11-2 and J is TRBJ2-7; a possible D gene is TRBD2 (7 bases). The length of the CDR3 is 13 residues. V lost 2 bases to trimming and J lost 6 bases, with 11 bases between them. Per the germline V gene, CDR1 is SGHAT and CDR2 is FQNNGV.

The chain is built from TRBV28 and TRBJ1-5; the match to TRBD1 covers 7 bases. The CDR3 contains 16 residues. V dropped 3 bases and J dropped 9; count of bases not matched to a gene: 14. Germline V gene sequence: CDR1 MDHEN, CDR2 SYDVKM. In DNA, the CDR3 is TGTGCCAGCAGTTTTCCCGGACAGGTGGTTTTAGGGCCCCAGCATTTT. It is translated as CASSFPGQVVLGPQHF.

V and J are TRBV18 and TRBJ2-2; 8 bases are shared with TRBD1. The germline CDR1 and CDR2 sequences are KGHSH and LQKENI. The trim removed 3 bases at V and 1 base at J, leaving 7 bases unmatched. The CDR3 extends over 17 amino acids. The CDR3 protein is CASSPMPGQVNTGELFF. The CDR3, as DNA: TGTGCCAGCTCACCTATGCCGGGACAGGTGAACACCGGGGAGCTGTTTTTT.

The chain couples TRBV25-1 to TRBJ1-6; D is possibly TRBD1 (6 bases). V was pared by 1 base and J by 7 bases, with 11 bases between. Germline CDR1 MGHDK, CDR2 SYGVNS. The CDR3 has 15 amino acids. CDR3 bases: TGTGCCAGCAGTGAATCCCACAGGGTCAATTCACCCCTCCACTTT. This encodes CASSESHRVNSPLHF.

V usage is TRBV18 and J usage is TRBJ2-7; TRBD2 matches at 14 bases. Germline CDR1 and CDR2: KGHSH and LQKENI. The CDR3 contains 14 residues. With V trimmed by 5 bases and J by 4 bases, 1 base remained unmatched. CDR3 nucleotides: TGTGCCAGCTCAGGGACTAGCGGGGGTTACGAGCAGTACGTC. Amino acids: CASSGTSGGYEQYV.

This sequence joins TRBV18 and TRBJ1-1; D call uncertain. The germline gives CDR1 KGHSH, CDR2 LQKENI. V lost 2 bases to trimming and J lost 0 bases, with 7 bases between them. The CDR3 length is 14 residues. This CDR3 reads CASSPYRLNTEAFF. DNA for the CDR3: TGTGCCAGCTCACCATACAGATTGAACACTGAAGCTTTCTTT.

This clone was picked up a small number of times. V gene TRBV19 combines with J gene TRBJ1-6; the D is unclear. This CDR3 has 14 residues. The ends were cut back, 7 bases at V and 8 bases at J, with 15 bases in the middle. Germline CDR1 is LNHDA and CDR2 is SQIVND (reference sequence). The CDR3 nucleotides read TGTGCCAGTACCCTTGAGGGAGCGGATTCACCCCTCCACTTT. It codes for CASTLEGADSPLHF.